Presented here are 8 T cell receptor beta chains from one specimen sequenced in a study of blood T cell repertoires in COVID-19. The repertoire was sequenced with immunoSEQ multiplex PCR; TCRdb's copy has only in-frame clones and lacks some. The sample lists tens of thousands of clones, more than 70% occurring once. Sequencing was carried out using peripheral blood. Receptors were obtained from a human donor in a cohort sampled during active COVID-19.

The genes are TRBV12-5 and TRBJ2-2; D remains ambiguous. Between the trimmed V and J ends, which lost 2 bases and 4 bases, there was a span of 2 bases. From germline, CDR1 is LGHNT and CDR2 FRNRAP. The CDR3 has 12 amino acids. CDR3 in DNA: TGTGCTAGTGGTTTGCTCACCGGGGAGCTGTTTTTT. Residues: CASGLLTGELFF.

V and J are TRBV27 and TRBJ2-1; TRBD2 agrees at 9 bases. Germline V CDR1 and CDR2: MNHEY, SMNVEV (reference sequence). V lost 4 bases and J lost 6; bases outside the gene matches: 7. The CDR3 covers 15 residues. CDR3: CASSSREGGFNEQFF. The CDR3 region has the DNA TGTGCCAGCAGTTCGCGGGAGGGTGGGTTCAATGAGCAGTTCTTC.

V gene TRBV18 combines with J gene TRBJ2-7; D possibly corresponds to TRBD1 (6 bases). The CDR3 consists of 14 residues. Trimming removed 3 bases from V and 0 bases from J, with 9 bases in between. Germline V lookup: CDR1 KGHSH, CDR2 LQKENI. CDR3 in DNA: TGTGCCAGCTCACCGGACAGAACCTCCTACGAGCAGTACTTC. It is translated as CASSPDRTSYEQYF.

DNA for the CDR3: TGTGCCAGCAGCTTAAGATTGGCCAGAGGTGAAGAAGCTTTCTTT. This translates into CASSLRLARGEEAFF. This chain links TRBV11-1 with TRBJ1-1; D unresolved. The CDR3 covers 15 residues. V was clipped by 2 bases and J by 8 bases, with 18 bases between them. Germline V CDR1 and CDR2: SGHAT, FQDESV (reference sequence).

This chain connects TRBV2 to TRBJ2-3; 12 nucleotides line up with TRBD2. V shed 8 bases and J 5 bases; nucleotides not matched to a gene: 5. The CDR3 runs 14 residues. CDR1 is SNHLY, CDR2 FYNNEI, per germline. CDR3 sequence reads: CASLGLAGRDTQYF. Written as DNA, the CDR3 is TGTGCCAGCCTGGGACTAGCGGGTAGAGATACGCAGTATTTT.

In its sample, this clone was seen once. The V gene is TRBV4-2, the J gene TRBJ2-2; the match to TRBD1 covers 10 bases. Unmatched junction bases numbered 3, after V lost 2 bases and J lost 3 bases. Germline assignment: CDR1 LGHNA and CDR2 YNFKEQ. The CDR3 has 16 amino acids. DNA for the CDR3: TGTGCCAGCAGCCAATTGACAGGGGGCGACACCGGGGAGCTGTTTTTT. It yields the protein CASSQLTGGDTGELFF.

The chain recombines TRBV27 with TRBJ1-6; unclear D gene. V dropped 2 bases and J dropped 3 bases, with 8 bases sitting between them. Germline V gene lookup returns CDR1 MNHEY and CDR2 SMNVEV (reference sequence). The CDR3 is 15 residues long. The CDR3 spells CASSLGIRYNSPLHF. CDR3 in DNA: TGTGCCAGCAGTTTAGGCATCCGCTATAATTCACCCCTCCACTTT.

This chain joins TRBV27 and TRBJ1-1; D not resolved. Looked up from germline, CDR1 is MNHEY and CDR2 is SMNVEV (reference sequence). This CDR3 spans 14 amino acids. V was pared by 6 bases and J by 5 bases, with 16 bases between. As DNA, the CDR3 is TGTGCCAGCAGGCTCGGACTCCTGAGGACTGAAGCTTTCTTT. Residues: CASRLGLLRTEAFF.